Listed below are T cell receptor beta chains from one sample, sequenced in a study of spatial heterogeneity in lung cancer. TCRdb re-analysed the 5' RACE reads in MiXCR, keeping a single row per CDR3 protein. This sample has some 38,000 distinct CDR3 sequences; roughly 3% occur once, and the top ten carry roughly 35%. The sequencing used normal lung tissue next to the tumor, collected at surgery. The source of these receptors is a male donor with early-stage non-small cell lung cancer. Each CDR3 is given with its conserved first and last residue. A D gene is named only where the DNA matches it firmly. The listing skips clone size in some rows; elsewhere it reads once, few, many or a size class.

V gene,J gene,CDR3 length,D gene,clone size,CDR3 DNA,CDR3 protein
TRBV24-1,TRBJ2-2,16,TRBD1,many,TGTGCCACCAGTGATACGACAGGGGCGAACACCGGGGAGCTGTTTTTT,CATSDTTGANTGELFF
TRBV3-1,TRBJ2-7,13,TRBD2,many,TGTGCCAGCAGCTTAGCGGGAGGGCGCGAGCAGTACTTC,CASSLAGGREQYF
TRBV4-1,TRBJ2-7,16,TRBD1,many,TGCGCCAGCAGCCAATACAGGACAGGGTCTTCCTACGAGCAGTACTTC,CASSQYRTGSSYEQYF
TRBV25-1,TRBJ2-1,15,TRBD1,many,TGTGCCAGCAGTGAGAGTGGGACAGGCCCTAATGAGCAGTTCTTC,CASSESGTGPNEQFF
TRBV5-6,TRBJ2-1,13,TRBD2,many,TGTGCCAGCAGACTAGCGGGAGGACATGAGCAGTTCTTC,CASRLAGGHEQFF
TRBV20-1,TRBJ2-3,15,TRBD2,many,TGCAGTGCTAGAGCGACTAGCGGACGCACAGATACGCAGTATTTT,CSARATSGRTDTQYF
TRBV6-2/TRBV6-3,TRBJ2-1,13,TRBD2,many,TGTGCCAGCAGTTACTTCGGGGGGGGTGAGCAGTTCTTC,CASSYFGGGEQFF
TRBV12-3/TRBV12-4,TRBJ1-5,14,.,many,TGTGCCAGCAGTTTTGGAAGGGAGGGTCAGCCCCAGCATTTT,CASSFGREGQPQHF
TRBV4-1,TRBJ2-1,16,TRBD2,few,TGCGCCAGCAGCCCCCTTTTTGCGGGGGGGGTGAATGAGCAGTTCTTC,CASSPLFAGGVNEQFF
TRBV6-1,TRBJ1-5,14,.,many,TGTGCCAGCAGTCCTGGACACTCTAATCAGCCCCAGCATTTT,CASSPGHSNQPQHF
TRBV29-1,TRBJ2-7,13,.,many,TGCAGCGTTTTTGGCGGGATTTCCTACGAGCAGTACTTC,CSVFGGISYEQYF
TRBV12-5,TRBJ2-7,12,.,many,TGTGCTAGTGGTCCGGGGGTTTACGAGCAGTACTTC,CASGPGVYEQYF
TRBV6-4,TRBJ2-2,16,TRBD2,many,TGTGCCAGCAGCCTCTATAGCGGGAGGGCTACCGGGGAGCTGTTTTTT,CASSLYSGRATGELFF
TRBV20-1,TRBJ2-7,16,.,many,TGCAGTGCTAGAGATTTCCAGGTCTCTATCTCCTACGAGCAGTACTTC,CSARDFQVSISYEQYF
TRBV10-3,TRBJ1-1,14,.,many,TGTGCCATCAGGGACACGCTTCTGAACACTGAAGCTTTCTTT,CAIRDTLLNTEAFF
TRBV7-9,TRBJ2-5,14,.,many,TGTGCCAGCACTCTGAGCGCGTTCCAAGAGACCCAGTACTTC,CASTLSAFQETQYF
TRBV19,TRBJ2-5,14,.,.,TGTGCCAGTAGTATGCTAGCAGAGGAGGAGACCCAGTACTTC,CASSMLAEEETQYF
TRBV5-4,TRBJ2-4,12,.,many,TGTGCCAGCAGCCTCGACAAAAACATTCAGTACTTC,CASSLDKNIQYF
TRBV6-5,TRBJ1-1,13,.,many,TGTGCCAGCAGTTCATATCTAGGCACTGAAGCTTTCTTT,CASSSYLGTEAFF